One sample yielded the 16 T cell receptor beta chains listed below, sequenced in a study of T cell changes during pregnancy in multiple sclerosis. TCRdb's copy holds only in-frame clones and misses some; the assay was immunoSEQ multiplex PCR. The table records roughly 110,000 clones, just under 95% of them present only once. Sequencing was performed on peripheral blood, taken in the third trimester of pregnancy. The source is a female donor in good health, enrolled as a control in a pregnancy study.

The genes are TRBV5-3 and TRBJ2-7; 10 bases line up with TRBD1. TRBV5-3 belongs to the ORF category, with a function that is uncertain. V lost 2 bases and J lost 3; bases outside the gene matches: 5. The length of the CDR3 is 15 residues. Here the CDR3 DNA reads TGTGCCAGAAGCTTTCCCCGGGACAGGGGCTACGAGCAGTACTTC. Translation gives CARSFPRDRGYEQYF.

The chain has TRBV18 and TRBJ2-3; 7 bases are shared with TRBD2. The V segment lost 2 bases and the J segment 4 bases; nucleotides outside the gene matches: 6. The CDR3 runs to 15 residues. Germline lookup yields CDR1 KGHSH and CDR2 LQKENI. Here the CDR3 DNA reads TGTGCCAGCTCACCAGGCGGGGGTTACGCAGATACGCAGTATTTT. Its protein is CASSPGGGYADTQYF.

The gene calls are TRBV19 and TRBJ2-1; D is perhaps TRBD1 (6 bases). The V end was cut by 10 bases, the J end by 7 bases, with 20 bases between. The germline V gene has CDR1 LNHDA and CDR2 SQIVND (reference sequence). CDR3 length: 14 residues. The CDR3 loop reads CATAGARGRNEQFF. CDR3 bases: TGTGCCACCGCAGGGGCCAGGGGCAGGAATGAGCAGTTCTTC.

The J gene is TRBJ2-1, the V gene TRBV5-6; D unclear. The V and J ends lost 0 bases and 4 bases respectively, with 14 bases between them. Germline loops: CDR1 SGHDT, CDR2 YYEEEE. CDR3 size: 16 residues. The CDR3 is CASSLGRVLNYNEQFF. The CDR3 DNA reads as TGTGCCAGCAGCTTGGGTCGGGTGTTGAATTACAATGAGCAGTTCTTC.

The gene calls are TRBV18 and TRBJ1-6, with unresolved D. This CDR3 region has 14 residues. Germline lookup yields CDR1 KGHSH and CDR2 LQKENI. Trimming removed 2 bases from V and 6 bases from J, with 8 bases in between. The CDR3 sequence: CASSPWQANSPLHF. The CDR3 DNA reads TGTGCCAGCTCACCATGGCAGGCTAATTCACCCCTCCACTTT. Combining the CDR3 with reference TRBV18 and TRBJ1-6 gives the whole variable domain NAGVMQNPRHLVRRRGQEARLRCSPMKGHSHVYWYRQLPEEGLKFMVYLQKENIIDESGMPKERFSAEFPKEGPSILRIQQVVRGDSAAYFCASSPWQANSPLHFGNGTRLTVT.

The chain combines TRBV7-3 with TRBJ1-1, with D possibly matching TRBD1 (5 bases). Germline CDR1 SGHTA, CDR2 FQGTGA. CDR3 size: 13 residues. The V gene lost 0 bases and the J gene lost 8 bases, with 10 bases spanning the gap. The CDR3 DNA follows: TGTGCCAGCAGCTTAACGGACGGGGGAGAAGCTTTCTTT. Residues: CASSLTDGGEAFF.

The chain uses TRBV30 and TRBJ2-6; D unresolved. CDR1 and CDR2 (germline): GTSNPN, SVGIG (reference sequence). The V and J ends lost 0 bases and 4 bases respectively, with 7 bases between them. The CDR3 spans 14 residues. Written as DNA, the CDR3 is TGTGCCTGGAGTGTACTTCGGGGGGCCAACGTCCTGACTTTC. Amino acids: CAWSVLRGANVLTF. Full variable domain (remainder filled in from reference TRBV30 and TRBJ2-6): SQTIHQWPATLVQPVGSPLSLECTVEGTSNPNLYWYRQAAGRGLQLLFYSVGIGQISSEVPQNLSASRPQDRQFILSSKKLLLSDSGFYLCAWSVLRGANVLTFGAGSRLTVL.

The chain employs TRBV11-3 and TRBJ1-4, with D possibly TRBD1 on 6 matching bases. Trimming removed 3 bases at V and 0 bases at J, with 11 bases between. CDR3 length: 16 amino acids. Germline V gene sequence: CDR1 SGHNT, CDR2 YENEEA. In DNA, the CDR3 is TGTGCCAGCAGCTTGGGGGCAGCGGCAACTAATGAAAAACTGTTTTTT. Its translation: CASSLGAAATNEKLFF.

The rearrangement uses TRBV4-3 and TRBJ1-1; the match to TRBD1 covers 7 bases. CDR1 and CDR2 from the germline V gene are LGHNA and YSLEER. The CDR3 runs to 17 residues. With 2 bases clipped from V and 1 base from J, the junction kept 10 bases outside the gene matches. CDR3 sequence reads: CASSQLRTGGKNTEAFF. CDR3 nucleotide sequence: TGCGCCAGCAGCCAACTCCGGACAGGAGGAAAGAACACTGAAGCTTTCTTT.

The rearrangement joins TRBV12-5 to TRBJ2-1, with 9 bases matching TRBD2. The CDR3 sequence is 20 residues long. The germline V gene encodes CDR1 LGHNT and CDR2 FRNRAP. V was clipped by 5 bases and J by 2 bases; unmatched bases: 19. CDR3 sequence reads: CASGLNLGTSSLPPYNEQFF. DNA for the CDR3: TGTGCTAGTGGTCTAAACCTCGGGACTAGCAGCTTACCCCCCTACAATGAGCAGTTCTTC.

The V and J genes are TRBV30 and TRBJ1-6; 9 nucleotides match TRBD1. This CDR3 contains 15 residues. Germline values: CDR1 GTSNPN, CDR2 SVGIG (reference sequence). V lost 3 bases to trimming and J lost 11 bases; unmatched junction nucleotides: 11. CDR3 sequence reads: CAWSLTGQGWAPLHF. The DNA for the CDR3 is TGTGCCTGGAGCCTTACCGGACAGGGGTGGGCACCCCTCCACTTT. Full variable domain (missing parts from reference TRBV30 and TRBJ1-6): SQTIHQWPATLVQPVGSPLSLECTVEGTSNPNLYWYRQAAGRGLQLLFYSVGIGQISSEVPQNLSASRPQDRQFILSSKKLLLSDSGFYLCAWSLTGQGWAPLHFGNGTRLTVT.

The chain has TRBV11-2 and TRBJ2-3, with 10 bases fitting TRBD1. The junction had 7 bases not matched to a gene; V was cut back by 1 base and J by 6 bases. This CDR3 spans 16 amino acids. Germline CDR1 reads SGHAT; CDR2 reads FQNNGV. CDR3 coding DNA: TGTGCCAGCAGCTTAGTCGTGACAGGGGGCGGCGATACGCAGTATTTT. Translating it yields CASSLVVTGGGDTQYF.

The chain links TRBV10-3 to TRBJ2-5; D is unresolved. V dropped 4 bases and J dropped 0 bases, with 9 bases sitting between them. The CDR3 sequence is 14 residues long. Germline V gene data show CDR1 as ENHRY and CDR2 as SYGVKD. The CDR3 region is CAISGTSYQETQYF. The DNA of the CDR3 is TGTGCCATCAGTGGTACGAGCTACCAAGAGACCCAGTACTTC.

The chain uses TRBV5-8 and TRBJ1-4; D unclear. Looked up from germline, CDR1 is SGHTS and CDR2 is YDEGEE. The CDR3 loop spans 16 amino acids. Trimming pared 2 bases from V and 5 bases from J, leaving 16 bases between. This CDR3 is CASSLLLNSRNEKLFF. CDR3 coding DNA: TGTGCCAGCAGCTTATTATTGAACAGCAGAAATGAAAAACTGTTTTTT.

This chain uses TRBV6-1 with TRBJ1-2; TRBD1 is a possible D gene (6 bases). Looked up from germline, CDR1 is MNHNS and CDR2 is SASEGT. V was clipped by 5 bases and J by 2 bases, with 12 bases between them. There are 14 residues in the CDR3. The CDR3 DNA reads TGTGCCAGCAGTTCACAGGGTATCAACTATGGCTACACCTTC. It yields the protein CASSSQGINYGYTF.

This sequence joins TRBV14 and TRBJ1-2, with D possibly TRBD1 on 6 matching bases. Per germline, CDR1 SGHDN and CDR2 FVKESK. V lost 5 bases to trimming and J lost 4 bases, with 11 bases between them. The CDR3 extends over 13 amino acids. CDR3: CASSTGQSYGYTF. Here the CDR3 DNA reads TGTGCCAGCAGCACGGGACAAAGCTATGGCTACACCTTC.